The clone carrying this T cell receptor beta chain came up a few times. What it binds is unknown. These data belong to a study of T-cell reconstitution after alpha-beta-depleted transplantation in children. Study results and caveats: Once a year had passed after transplant, T-cell counts and diversity came mostly from newly produced T cells.

Researchers prepared the TCRbeta library using unique molecular identifiers, the study reports. TCRdb passed the PCR reads through MiXCR, listing each CDR3 protein once. This repertoire shows about 980,000 distinct CDR3 sequences, roughly 29% found once; its top ten account for approximately 30%. Germline V CDR1 and CDR2: SEHNR, FQNEAQ (reference sequence). The CDR3 sequence is 15 residues long. V shed 5 bases, J shed 1 base, and the junction held 4 bases outside the gene matches. This chain joins TRBV7-9 and TRBJ2-3, with 9 positions matching TRBD1. The sequence was collected from a boy in the first two years of life who had a stem cell transplant for SCID, so the T cells may come from the graft donor. This specimen consisted of PBMCs, mostly from graft donor cells, obtained 360 days after TCRalphabeta/CD19-depleted stem cell transplant. CDR3 residues: CASSKQGAGTDTQYF. CDR3 sequence (DNA): TGTGCCAGCAGCAAACAGGGGGCTGGCACAGATACGCAGTATTTT.